This entry concerns a single T cell receptor beta chain. This clone was seen a few times. Its recognized antigen is unknown. No qualities accompany the bases; no much larger clone lies one base away. Each donor gave one peripheral blood draw, averaging approximately 0.11 L, which was collected into heparinised tubes. Naive, central memory, regulatory and stem cell-like memory CD4+ T cells were sorted on a BD FACSAria II using a panel including CD45RO, CCR7, CD25, CD127, CD95 and CD27. A purity above 95% was achieved for all sorted populations. Right away, PBMCs were isolated by Lymphoprep density gradient centrifugation and were stained directly, with no culture step. To minimize batch effects, samples were stained and sorted in pairs, one healthy donor with one patient per experiment. The High Capacity cDNA Reverse Transcription Kit was used to reverse transcribe all of the isolated RNA, meaning that expressed TCRB transcripts were what got sequenced. Deep immunoSEQ sequencing was applied to naive, central memory and regulatory T cell samples, giving an average of about 3.8 million total reads per sample. After sorted cells were lysed in RLT buffer, RNA was extracted with DNase-treated RNeasy Micro or Mini kits, with the choice depending on cell number. To prevent cross-contamination, each cell subset was processed individually, whereas patient and healthy donor samples were processed jointly. The immunoSEQ multiplex PCR was used to amplify TCRB sequences from cDNA, yielding 87-bp fragments that span the CDR3 region. Sequencing of the amplicons was done on the Illumina HiSeq platform. As for the original processing: PCR bias was computationally corrected using synthetic template baselines, reads within Hamming distance 2 were collapsed, and singletons that could not be merged were discarded. Reads were aligned against IMGT to assign V, D and J genes, CDR3 length and insertions or deletions at six rearrangement sites. Within each subset, clonotype counts were normalized to the number of sorted cells before true diversity and Gini coefficients were calculated with the tcR R package. The overlap coefficient, calculated on TCRB nucleotide sequences, was used to measure repertoire sharing. Out-of-frame TCRB sequences from naive cells were analyzed as a proxy for the pre-selection repertoire. TCRdb limited this immuneACCESS table to in-frame rearrangements with V and J called. A share of clones is missing; checked studies link under half to unresolved V genes, and the rest is unexplained. V and J calls and clone size are given by that table; D and trimming were obtained from the DNA. The sample records under 300,000 clones, roughly 21% of which are singletons. Together, the top ten hold less than 0.035% of the sample.

The sample belongs to a study of beta chain features in type 1 diabetes (dated by TCRdb to 2016 to 2018). Background for the entire study: Patients and healthy donors did not differ in mean age, gender distribution, total cell number or subset yield. A total of 90 million to 140 million sorted cells were examined across all samples, and RNA yield correlated strongly with the number of cells per subset. The study compared the TCRB repertoires of sorted circulating CD4+ T cell subsets in recently diagnosed type 1 diabetes patients with those in matched healthy donors. Naive and central memory subsets were obtained from all 28 donors, but regulatory and stem cell-like memory subsets were isolated from only 8 patients and 8 healthy donors.

Broad study findings and their caveats: In all four CD4+ subsets, TCRB CDR3 length was moderately but significantly shorter in type 1 diabetes patients. At VDJ recombination sites, type 1 diabetes patients had fewer insertions and more deleted nucleotides, which implies abnormalities in thymic rearrangement. PCR might favor shorter templates, but patient and control samples were amplified and corrected together, so any skew would affect both groups equally. Naive, central memory and regulatory TCRB repertoires appeared more similar among patients than among healthy donors. Because cDNA was sequenced instead of genomic DNA, highly expressing activated cells could be over-represented, though the groups showed no difference in activation or CD3 levels. Because small numbers of individuals were included in the HLA sub-analyses, any influence of HLA type on TCRB rearrangement was left unresolved.

The TCR was taken from a middle-aged woman with type 1 diabetes. Material: naive CD4+ T cells from blood. In light of the paper, this sample's cell subset or site label describes: true naive CD4+ T cells.

The sequenced DNA is TGTGCCAGCTCTAAGGACAGGCCGTACAATGAGCAGTTCTTC. It translates to CASSKDRPYNEQFF. This receptor chain uses TRBV18 and TRBJ2-1, and TRBD1 matches 7 of the central bases. Unmatched junction bases come to 6, with V trimmed by 6 bases and J by 4 bases. Spanning cysteine to phenylalanine, the CDR3 consists of 14 amino acids. Only the CDR3 DNA is retained, 42 bases long and in frame from the first base. CDR1 KGHSH and CDR2 LQKENI are derived from the germline V gene.